This TCR beta chain was captured by sequencing in a study of T cells in Graves' hyperthyroidism and ophthalmopathy. Study observations and caveats: Clonotypes that were expanded in thyroid above 0.001 mostly appeared in blood too.

This clonotype was seen repeatedly, ten times or more. The antigen is undetermined. From germline, CDR1 is KGHDR and CDR2 SFDVKD. Trimming left V 4 bases short and J 1 base short, with 4 bases between. The CDR3 extends over 14 amino acids. Amplification yielded TCR beta CDR3 regions, with RNA transcripts as the source. HTBI primers were employed in a first-round RT-PCR of the TCR CDR3. MiXCR was run by TCRdb on the multiplex PCR reads, yielding one entry per CDR3 protein. The sample carries a few hundred thousand distinct CDR3 sequences, 15% to 18% recorded once. Participants, patients aged 18 to 65, had newly diagnosed hyperthyroidism with a duration under 2 months. Not enrolled were patients with uncontrolled infection, other autoimmune disease, pregnancy or lactation. Clinical symptoms, serum thyroxine, TRAb, thyroid ultrasound and orbital computed tomography informed diagnoses.

The V gene is TRBV24-1, the J gene TRBJ2-6; no definite D call. This clonotype was obtained from a woman between 18 and 30 years old with Graves' hyperthyroidism. The material sequenced was blood. As DNA, the CDR3 is TGTGCCACCAGTGACACGTCTGGGGCCAACGTCCTGACTTTC. It specifies CATSDTSGANVLTF.